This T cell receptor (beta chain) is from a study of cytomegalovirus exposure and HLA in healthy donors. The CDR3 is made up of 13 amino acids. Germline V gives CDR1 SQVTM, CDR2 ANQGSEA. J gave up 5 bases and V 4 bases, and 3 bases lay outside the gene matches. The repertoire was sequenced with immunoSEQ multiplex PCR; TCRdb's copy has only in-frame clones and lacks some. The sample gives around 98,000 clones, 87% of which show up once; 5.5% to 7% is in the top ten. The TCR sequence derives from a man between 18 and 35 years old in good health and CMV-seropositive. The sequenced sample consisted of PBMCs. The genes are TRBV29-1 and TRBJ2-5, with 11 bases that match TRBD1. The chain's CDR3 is CSVVRDRGETQYF. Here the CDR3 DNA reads TGCAGCGTTGTCCGGGACAGGGGGGAGACCCAGTACTTC.